Below, 27 T cell receptor beta chains from the same sample are listed, as sequenced in a study of human T cells and chemical hapten exposure. MiXCR was run by TCRdb on the RACE reads, yielding one entry per CDR3 protein. The profile shows fewer than 300,000 distinct CDR3 sequences, about 9.4% of them singletons. Time point here: pre-sensitization, week 0. Indicated treatment: therapeutic diphenylcyclopropenone sensitization with weekly scalp DPC. The specimen comprised whole blood, sampled in connection with sensitization to the hapten diphenylcyclopropenone (DPC). These TCRs come from a woman aged 40 to 50 with alopecia areata. Some clones in this sample may be carry-over from other donors' samples.

This clonotype has more than one count but fewer than ten. V and J are TRBV7-9 and TRBJ2-2; tentatively, D is TRBD1 (5 bases). V shed 8 bases and J shed 4 bases, with 17 bases lying between them. The CDR3 sequence is 15 residues long. The germline V gene encodes CDR1 SEHNR and CDR2 FQNEAQ (reference sequence). The CDR3 loop reads CASGRGIETTGELFF. In DNA form, the CDR3 reads TGTGCCAGCGGAAGGGGAATCGAGACCACCGGGGAGCTGTTTTTT.

In its sample, this clonotype was seen a few times. V is TRBV5-1 and J is TRBJ2-3, with TRBD1 identical over 11 bases. The CDR3 runs to 15 residues. CDR1 is SGHRS and CDR2 is YFSETQ in the germline V gene. Losses at the gene ends were 3 bases for V and 4 bases for J; bases not matched to a gene: 4. The CDR3 DNA is TGCGCCAGCAGCTCTAGGACAGGGGGCTCAGATACGCAGTATTTT. The encoded protein is CASSSRTGGSDTQYF.

The CDR3 sequence: CASSFLSGNQPQHF. The CDR3 DNA is TGTGCCAGCAGTTTTTTGAGTGGCAATCAGCCCCAGCATTTT. The gene calls are TRBV27 and TRBJ1-5; D unclear. Per the germline V gene, CDR1 is MNHEY and CDR2 is SMNVEV (reference sequence). The CDR3 has 14 residues. Trimming removed 3 bases at V and 2 bases at J, with 8 bases between.

This clonotype was detected a few times. This rearrangement joins TRBV5-1 to TRBJ2-7; D may correspond to TRBD1 or TRBD2 (5 bases each). This CDR3 is built from 15 residues. CDR1 is SGHRS and CDR2 is YFSETQ in the germline V gene. The ends were cut back, 0 bases at V and 0 bases at J, with 10 bases in the middle. The CDR3 sequence: CASSLVRGPSYEQYF. The CDR3 DNA follows: TGCGCCAGCAGCTTGGTGAGGGGCCCCTCCTACGAGCAGTACTTC.

This clonotype came up a few times. The CDR3 DNA reads TGTGCCAGCACCGGGAATCAGCCCCAGCATTTT. Its protein product is CASTGNQPQHF. The chain carries TRBV28 and TRBJ1-5; no clear D gene. The CDR3 totals 11 residues. Deletions cut 7 bases from V and 4 bases from J, with 5 bases between. Germline V CDR1 and CDR2: MDHEN, SYDVKM.

The chain couples TRBV7-2 to TRBJ1-1; D unresolved. The CDR3 loop spans 14 amino acids. The germline V gene has CDR1 SGHTA and CDR2 FQGNSA. The germline V and J ends were trimmed by 2 bases and 6 bases, with 13 bases remaining between them. The CDR3 region is CASSLSTVVSEAFF. The CDR3 DNA is TGTGCCAGCAGCTTAAGCACTGTGGTGTCTGAAGCTTTCTTT.

This clonotype occurred a few times. The rearrangement uses TRBV10-3 and TRBJ1-2; 12 nucleotides match TRBD1. CDR1 is ENHRY, CDR2 SYGVKD, per germline. V lost 8 bases, J lost 4 bases, and 11 bases stayed unmatched. This CDR3 spans 16 amino acids. The CDR3 sequence: CAIFGTGGNSSYGYTF. CDR3 nucleotides: TGTGCCATCTTTGGGACAGGGGGCAATTCTAGCTATGGCTACACCTTC.

This clonotype was seen only a few times. The chain links TRBV11-2 to TRBJ2-2, with a weak D call TRBD1 (6 bases). V lost 4 bases to trimming and J lost 4 bases, with 16 bases between them. The CDR3 is 16 residues long. Germline CDR1 is SGHAT and CDR2 is FQNNGV. The DNA for the CDR3 is TGTGCCAGCAGCTCCCAGGGGTCCTCCGCCACCGGGGAGCTGTTTTTT. It specifies CASSSQGSSATGELFF.

Only a few counts were recorded for this clonotype. The gene calls are TRBV9 and TRBJ2-3; no definite D call. There are 15 residues in the CDR3. Germline V gene sequence: CDR1 SGDLS, CDR2 YYNGEE. V dropped 2 bases and J dropped 0 bases, with 10 bases sitting between them. The CDR3 DNA is TGTGCCAGCAGCGTGGTAGCCATAAGCACAGATACGCAGTATTTT. This sequence encodes CASSVVAISTDTQYF.

The gene calls are TRBV7-2 and TRBJ2-3; 9 nucleotides match TRBD2. The CDR3 covers 16 residues. Germline V gives CDR1 SGHTA, CDR2 FQGNSA. With 5 bases clipped from V and 1 base from J, the junction kept 7 bases outside the gene matches. As DNA, the CDR3 is TGTGCCAGCAGCAGGTTAGCGGGAGCTGGCACAGATACGCAGTATTTT. It codes for CASSRLAGAGTDTQYF.

The chain carries TRBV12-3 or TRBV12-4 and TRBJ2-7; 7 bases line up with TRBD2. The CDR3 has 14 residues. V lost 5 bases, J lost 6 bases, and 10 bases stayed unmatched. CDR3 nucleotides: TGTGCCAGCAGTCCTAGGACTAGATTGGGCGAGCAGTACTTC. Amino acid sequence: CASSPRTRLGEQYF.

V and J are TRBV5-1 and TRBJ2-3; weak D call: TRBD2 (6 bases). The CDR3 totals 13 residues. The V gene's germline CDR1 is SGHRS and CDR2 YFSETQ. Trimming removed 1 base from V and 5 bases from J, with 8 bases in between. CDR3 DNA: TGCGCCAGCAGCTTGTCAGCGGGAGATACGCAGTATTTT. Translation gives CASSLSAGDTQYF.

This clonotype was recorded at least ten times. DNA of the CDR3: TGCGCCAGCAGCCAAGCCGGACTAGCGCCAAGCTCCTACAATGAGCAGTTCTTC. As protein: CASSQAGLAPSSYNEQFF. The chain carries TRBV4-3 and TRBJ2-1; 9 bases line up with TRBD2. This CDR3 is built from 18 residues. The germline gives CDR1 LGHNA, CDR2 YSLEER. V was pared by 1 base and J by 0 bases, with 7 bases of the junction left unmatched.

The genes are TRBV7-2 and TRBJ2-1; no clear D. V was pared by 4 bases and J by 9 bases, with 10 bases between. CDR3 length: 12 residues. Germline lookup yields CDR1 SGHTA and CDR2 FQGNSA. CDR3 nucleotides: TGTGCCAGCAGCTCCGGTTTAGGTGAGCAGTTCTTC. Amino acid sequence: CASSSGLGEQFF.

Comment on this clonotype: A read error may account for a junction end that differs from germline. The V gene is TRBV10-3, the J gene TRBJ2-7, with 8 bases aligning to TRBD2. This CDR3 contains 12 residues. Germline values: CDR1 ENHRY, CDR2 SYGVKD. The chain's CDR3 is CAVRAGAYEQYF. CDR3 bases: TGTGCCGTCAGAGCGGGAGCGTACGAGCAGTACTTC.

This clonotype was detected a few times. The chain has TRBV6-1 and TRBJ2-3; D call uncertain. Germline CDR1 MNHNS, CDR2 SASEGT. V shed 6 bases and J shed 1 base, with 5 bases lying between them. The CDR3 is made up of 12 amino acids. CDR3 in amino acids: CASSDGTDTQYF. DNA for the CDR3: TGTGCCAGCAGCGACGGCACAGATACGCAGTATTTT.

The table lists this clonotype with many counts. V is TRBV29-1 and J is TRBJ2-2; 7 nucleotides agree with TRBD2. J was trimmed by 2 bases and V by 2 bases; bases with no gene match: 5. CDR1 and CDR2 from the germline V gene are SQVTM and ANQGSEA. There are 15 residues in the CDR3. CDR3 coding DNA: TGCAGCGTTGAATCTCCGGGACTAAACACCGGGGAGCTGTTTTTT. This sequence encodes CSVESPGLNTGELFF.

This chain connects TRBV20-1 to TRBJ1-5; D call uncertain. With 3 bases removed from V and 0 bases from J, the gap between germline ends came to 3 bases. Germline V gene data show CDR1 as DFQATT and CDR2 as SNEGSKA (reference sequence). The CDR3 loop spans 12 amino acids. CDR3 amino acids: CSARYSNQPQHF. DNA for the CDR3: TGCAGTGCTAGGTATAGCAATCAGCCCCAGCATTTT.

This chain uses TRBV20-1 with TRBJ2-1; D not resolved. CDR1 is DFQATT and CDR2 is SNEGSKA in the germline V gene (reference sequence). This CDR3 is 11 amino acids long. V was shortened by 0 bases and J by 6 bases, with 3 bases between the two germline ends. This CDR3 is CSARDPNEQFF. DNA of the CDR3: TGCAGTGCTAGAGATCCCAATGAGCAGTTCTTC.

This clonotype was seen a handful of times. The chain has TRBV11-1 and TRBJ2-4; 7 bases align to TRBD1. V shed 0 bases and J 11 bases; nucleotides not matched to a gene: 4. This CDR3 region has 13 residues. The germline V gene encodes CDR1 SGHAT and CDR2 FQDESV (reference sequence). This chain's CDR3 is CASSLAETGLQYF. In DNA, the CDR3 is TGTGCCAGCAGCTTAGCCGAGACAGGGCTTCAGTACTTC.

CDR3 protein: CASSRRGLIGNIQYF. In DNA, the CDR3 is TGTGCCAGCAGCCGTAGAGGGTTGATTGGAAACATTCAGTACTTC. V is TRBV28 and J is TRBJ2-4, with D perhaps TRBD2 (5 bases). Per germline, CDR1 MDHEN and CDR2 SYDVKM. Trimming left V 6 bases short and J 6 bases short, with 18 bases between. The CDR3 totals 15 residues.

V is TRBV7-9 and J is TRBJ2-2; D could derive from TRBD1 or TRBD2 (6 bases each). Trimming removed 6 bases at V and 6 bases at J, with 17 bases between. From germline, CDR1 is SEHNR and CDR2 FQNEAQ (reference sequence). This CDR3 is built from 15 residues. The chain's CDR3 is CASRSRRGDPGELFF. The CDR3 nucleotides read TGTGCCAGCAGATCCAGGAGGGGGGACCCCGGGGAGCTGTTTTTT. Variable domain in full (rest from reference TRBV7-9 and TRBJ2-2): DTGVSQNPRHKITKRGQNVTFRCDPISEHNRLYWYRQTLGQGPEFLTYFQNEAQLEKSRLLSDRFSAERPKGSFSTLEIQRTEQGDSAMYLCASRSRRGDPGELFFGEGSRLTVL.

The chain couples TRBV7-9 to TRBJ2-5; 8 bases are a match to TRBD2. V lost 8 bases to trimming and J lost 5 bases; unmatched junction nucleotides: 4. CDR3 length: 12 residues. Looked up from germline, CDR1 is SEHNR and CDR2 is FQNEAQ (reference sequence). CDR3 residues: CASGLAVETQYF. In nucleotides, the CDR3 is TGTGCCAGCGGACTAGCTGTGGAGACCCAGTACTTC.

This clonotype was counted between two and nine times. The chain combines TRBV18 with TRBJ2-1; D perhaps matches TRBD1 (6 bases). This CDR3 has 14 residues. CDR1 is KGHSH and CDR2 is LQKENI in the germline V gene. V lost 4 bases and J 8 bases, leaving 15 bases between the germline ends. The CDR3 reads CASSLAGQSHEQFF. The CDR3 DNA follows: TGTGCCAGCTCACTTGCCGGACAGAGCCATGAGCAGTTCTTC. Filled out from reference TRBV18 and TRBJ2-1, the complete variable domain reads NAGVMQNPRHLVRRRGQEARLRCSPMKGHSHVYWYRQLPEEGLKFMVYLQKENIIDESGMPKERFSAEFPKEGPSILRIQQVVRGDSAAYFCASSLAGQSHEQFFGPGTRLTVL.

The chain's CDR3 is CASSLPQVPNTQAFF. CDR3 DNA sequence: TGTGCCAGCAGTCTTCCTCAGGTGCCGAACACCCAAGCTTTCTTT. The genes are TRBV28 and TRBJ1-1; D uncertain. CDR1 is MDHEN, CDR2 SYDVKM, per germline. The CDR3 runs 15 residues. Between the trimmed V and J ends, which lost 5 bases and 9 bases, there was a span of 22 bases.

The sample holds a few counts of this clonotype. J is TRBJ2-3 and V is TRBV6-5, with 9 positions matching TRBD2. The CDR3 is 20 residues long. Germline lookup yields CDR1 MNHEY and CDR2 SVGAGI. V was clipped by 2 bases and J by 0 bases; unmatched bases: 15. CDR3 nucleotide sequence: TGTGCCAGCAGTTACAGAACTACGACTAGCGGAGCAACTAGCACAGATACGCAGTATTTT. Its translation is CASSYRTTTSGATSTDTQYF.

This clonotype appeared many times. This chain joins TRBV4-1 and TRBJ1-2; D not resolved. CDR1 and CDR2 from the germline V gene are MGHRA and YSYEKL. Trimming shortened V by 1 base and J by 4 bases, and 16 bases separated the two germline ends. The CDR3 runs to 16 residues. As DNA, the CDR3 is TGCGCCAGCAGCCAAGGACCAGCACCGGCAGGCTATGGCTACACCTTC. Residues: CASSQGPAPAGYGYTF.